The next 11 T cell receptor beta chains were all read from a single sample in a study of tumor-infiltrating lymphocytes in primary liver carcinoma. The tissue used was unsorted bulk material of about 19-33 mg. RNA and DNA were co-extracted from it with the AllPrep DNA/RNA mini kit. Making TCR beta cDNA involved 400 to 600 ng total RNA and a constant-region primer. The TCR beta library was amplified through three nested multiplex PCR rounds in a modified ARM-PCR procedure. Forward primers for TRBV1-TRBV30 and a C-beta reverse primer served the first two PCR rounds, at roughly 10 cycles each. TCRdb redid the calling of the multiplex PCR reads with MiXCR, one entry per CDR3 protein. The sample lists approximately 76,000 distinct CDR3 sequences, 65% to 75% occurring once. Sequenced input: liver tumor tissue from sampling region 4. Described subset: tumor region T4, right-lateral pole. These receptor sequences come from a woman aged 55-75 years with primary liver carcinoma and hepatitis B virus infection.

This chain connects TRBV10-3 to TRBJ2-3; possibly TRBD1 for D (6 bases). CDR1 is ENHRY, CDR2 SYGVKD, per germline. The CDR3 spans 17 residues. Deletions cut 7 bases from V and 4 bases from J, with 24 bases between. CDR3 coding DNA: TGTGCCATCAACGGGATAGGGGGATGGCCCCACGCAGATACGCAGTATTTT. Amino acids: CAINGIGGWPHADTQYF.

With respect to this clonotype: The CDR3 ends on some other residue instead of the conserved phenylalanine or tryptophan, so this is likely a read error. The chain employs TRBV6-1 and TRBJ1-1; 7 bases line up with TRBD1. The V gene's germline CDR1 is MNHNS and CDR2 SASEGT. This CDR3 contains 14 residues. Written as DNA, the CDR3 is TGTGCCAGCAGGGCCGGGACAGAGAACACTAAAGCTTTCTAT. As protein: CASRAGTENTKAFY.

This chain links TRBV7-9 with TRBJ2-7, with D perhaps TRBD1 (6 bases). The CDR3 sequence is 13 residues long. Trimming pared 9 bases from V and 6 bases from J, leaving 18 bases between. Germline V lookup: CDR1 SEHNR, CDR2 FQNEAQ (reference sequence). The CDR3 DNA follows: TGTGCCAGGAGCCCCCCCCCAGGGGTCGAGCAGTACTTC. Translated, it gives CARSPPPGVEQYF.

Of note for this clonotype: As the CDR3 is not closed by the conserved phenylalanine or tryptophan, this likely results from a read error. The chain employs TRBV7-8 and TRBJ2-7; 10 positions match TRBD2. The CDR3 extends over 15 amino acids. Germline V gene data show CDR1 as SGHVS and CDR2 as FQNEAQ. Here the CDR3 reads CASRLELAGYNEQYL. The CDR3 DNA reads as TGTGCCAGCAGATTAGAACTAGCGGGGTACAACGAGCAGTACCTC.

Worth noting for this clonotype: The junction shows a germline mismatch at one end, possibly a read error. J is TRBJ2-3 and V is TRBV5-1, with 9 bases fitting TRBD2. The CDR3 covers 15 residues. CDR1 and CDR2 from the germline V gene are SGHRS and YFSETQ. The CDR3 loop reads CASAISGSPPDTRYF. The CDR3 region has the DNA TGCGCCAGTGCTATTAGCGGGAGTCCCCCAGATACGCGGTATTTT.

This clonotype was observed many times. The rearrangement links TRBV5-1 to TRBJ1-1; TRBD1 matches 7 bases. The V gene end was trimmed by 4 bases and the J gene end by 2 bases; junction bases not matched to a gene: 8. Germline loops: CDR1 SGHRS, CDR2 YFSETQ. The CDR3 loop spans 15 amino acids. CDR3 loop: CASSPGTASNTEAFF. CDR3 sequence (DNA): TGCGCCAGCAGCCCGGGGACAGCTTCCAACACTGAAGCTTTCTTT.

Turning to this clonotype: An end of the junction differs from the germline gene, which may be a read error. The chain employs TRBV11-3 and TRBJ2-7; the D gene could be TRBD1 or TRBD2 (6 bases each). There are 15 residues in the CDR3. Germline assignment: CDR1 SGHNT and CDR2 YENEEA. CDR3 loop: CTSSPRGVEPYELYF. In DNA, the CDR3 is TGTACCAGCAGCCCGAGGGGGGTTGAACCCTATGAGCTGTACTTC.

This chain uses TRBV7-9 with TRBJ2-7; 7 nucleotides line up with TRBD2. V lost 8 bases to trimming and J lost 0 bases; unmatched junction nucleotides: 10. The germline V gene encodes CDR1 SEHNR and CDR2 FQNEAQ (reference sequence). The CDR3 runs 15 residues. The CDR3 reads CASSTSGNSSYEQYF. The CDR3 nucleotides are TGTGCCAGCTCCACAAGCGGGAATAGCTCCTACGAGCAGTACTTC.

This clonotype was detected once. The chain employs TRBV10-2 and TRBJ2-6, with 13 bases matching TRBD2. In germline, CDR1 is WSHSY, CDR2 SAAADI. The CDR3 spans 17 residues. The CDR3 loop is CDTQGLAGFSGANVLTF. For the CDR3, the DNA is TGCGACACTCAGGGACTAGCGGGGTTCTCTGGGGCCAACGTCCTGACTTTC.

The chain has TRBV2 and TRBJ2-2; D is unclear. This CDR3 has 13 residues. Trimming removed 11 bases from V and 0 bases from J, with 10 bases in between. CDR1 is SNHLY, CDR2 FYNNEI, per germline. DNA for the CDR3: TGTGCCGGCGCGTATGCGAACACCGGGGAGCTGTTTTTT. Its translation: CAGAYANTGELFF.

This clonotype occurred many times. The chain employs TRBV12-3 or TRBV12-4 and TRBJ2-7; a weak D match, TRBD2 (6 bases). The CDR3 totals 14 residues. With 6 bases removed from V and 2 bases from J, the gap between germline ends came to 14 bases. CDR3 amino acids: CASRGGHGPYEQYF. For the CDR3, the DNA is TGTGCCAGCAGGGGGGGTCACGGACCCTACGAGCAGTACTTC.